The clone carrying this T cell receptor (beta chain) was observed many times. What it binds is not known. Healthy Caucasian donors formed the entire cohort. With V trimmed by 5 bases and J by 2 bases, 6 bases remained unmatched. This CDR3 has 13 residues. Germline assignment: CDR1 DFQATT and CDR2 SNEGSKA (reference sequence). This entry comes from a study of identical twins. Study results and limitations: Abundant beta clonotypes from cord blood bore fewer insertions; memory repertoires lacked this pattern. Zero-insertion analyses could be partly confounded by invariant MAIT and iNKT cells.

Addition of a universal primer site occurred through template switching, and cDNA carried unique molecular identifiers. TCRdb re-called the 5' RACE reads through MiXCR, storing one row per CDR3 protein. The sample has 420,000 or so distinct CDR3 sequences, approximately 18% seen once; the top ten hold 9% to 15%. The receptor was isolated from a man aged 50-60 years in good health. This chain connects TRBV20-1 to TRBJ2-7; 7 bases align to TRBD2. Sequenced material: naive T cells sorted from blood. Here the CDR3 DNA reads TGCAGTGCTCCTTTTGCGGGGGCCTACGAGCAGTACTTC. Its translation: CSAPFAGAYEQYF.